This T cell receptor beta chain was recovered during a study of human T cells and chemical hapten exposure. At the level of the study: Patients' scalps got diphenylcyclopropenone weekly throughout the approximately 25-week study. Study-wide points: Expanded TCR counts at PT1 were positively correlated with the patch test score.

Time point noted: patch test 1, 2 weeks after DPC sensitization. The treatment is: therapeutic diphenylcyclopropenone sensitization with weekly scalp DPC. Blood was collected ahead of every patch test applied. Donation of samples came from alopecia patients who were 18 to 70 years old and suitable for DPC. CDR3 length: 12 amino acids. Germline lookup yields CDR1 SEHNR and CDR2 FQNEAQ (reference sequence). Trimming left V 1 base short and J 6 bases short, with 4 bases between. Using its own MiXCR run on the RACE reads, TCRdb lists one record per CDR3 protein. Altogether more than 95,000 distinct CDR3 sequences are present, around an eighth being singletons, with the ten largest covering about 1.4%. This clonotype has at least ten counts. The antigen remains undetermined.

The sequence came from a woman aged 45-65 years with alopecia areata. Some clones in this sample may be carry-over from other donors' samples. The specimen comprised whole blood, sampled in connection with sensitization to the hapten diphenylcyclopropenone (DPC). The rearrangement links TRBV7-9 to TRBJ1-5; no reliable D call. CDR3 nucleotides: TGTGCCAGCAGCTTAGATATTCAGCCCCAGCATTTT. Translating it yields CASSLDIQPQHF.